This T cell receptor (beta chain) was observed in a study of blood T cell repertoires in COVID-19 (TCRdb year 2020). With respect to the entire study: Collaborator samples came from the United States, Italy and Spain and covered acute and convalescent phases of COVID-19. The dataset comprised deeply sampled blood TCRbeta repertoires from subjects exposed to, actively infected with, or recovered from COVID-19. Where HLA class I and class II types were available, the types were taken from metadata supplied by the sample provider, not from assay-based typing. The repertoires were released in a freely available public database intended as a resource for research on the immune response to SARS-CoV-2. The material from the prospective study consisted of cDNA or gDNA derived from T cells, B-cell-depleted T cells, or PBMCs. A de-identified subject ID, COVID-19 status, age in years and sex were almost always included in the sample metadata. Samples came from the ongoing ImmuneRACE study (first 160 participants) plus 1,254 subjects from 6 global collaborators. Overall results and qualifications from the work: How much clinical and demographic metadata was included differed by source and by participant, and the metadata was provided uncurated.

Participants in the prospective study were enrolled through a virtual design, were aged roughly 18 to 100 years, and lived in 20 to 30 United States geographic areas. Cohort assignment in the prospective study relied on participant-reported clinical history from a screening survey and a study questionnaire. Exposed participants had been in contact, within 2 weeks of entering the study, with a person who had a PCR-confirmed or clinician-diagnosed case of COVID-19. Mobile phlebotomists in the prospective study collected whole blood, serum and a nasopharyngeal or oropharyngeal swab from every participant. Participants in the prospective study had the option to provide additional blood draws and questionnaires over an approximately 2-month period. Before DNA extraction, prospective study blood samples were shipped either frozen or at room temperature. Relative to germline, V is missing 5 bases and J is missing 4 bases, with 7 bases of the junction outside any gene match. Via the germline V gene, CDR1 is SGHRS and CDR2 YFSETQ. Its CDR3 holds 15 amino acids, cysteine through phenylalanine. The read is trimmed to its CDR3 DNA, 45 bases read in frame from base 1.

As concerns this clone: Its antigen is not yet known. Per-base qualities were not stored, and no clone one base away is much larger.

TCRbeta CDR3 regions were amplified from genomic DNA by means of the immunoSEQ Assay, a bias-controlled multiplex PCR. The original methods were these. Within the assay, amplification of reference gene primers was used to estimate how many nucleated cells each sample contained. To quantify the absolute abundance of each unique TCRbeta CDR3 rearrangement, sequence reads were collapsed and filtered. For each sample, productive Simpson clonality was calculated as the square root of Simpson's diversity index over productive rearrangements. Sourced from immuneACCESS, this table was stored by TCRdb with only in-frame sequences that have V and J called. A share of the clones is absent; for the studies checked, an unresolved V gene accounts for under half, and the remainder has no known explanation. For V, J and clone size, that table is used; D and trimming come from the DNA. Counted in this sample were 110,000 to 150,000 clones; roughly four fifths of them appeared once. The ten largest make up under 2% of the sample.

The chain couples TRBV5-1 to TRBJ2-1; 9 central bases correspond to TRBD1. What was sequenced was PBMCs or T cells enriched from blood (not recorded which). The receptor's source is a woman between 18 and 30 years old who had been exposed to COVID-19. CDR3 reads: CASSSGTGLYNEQFF. Here is the DNA: TGCGCCAGCAGTTCCGGGACAGGGCTTTACAATGAGCAGTTCTTC.